The text below deals with one T cell receptor beta chain. Its antigen is unidentified. This specimen belongs to a study of CD8 T cells in ankylosing spondylitis. Study-wide findings and caveats: A TCR beta motif of eight or nine highly homologous variants seemed to mark ankylosing spondylitis blood.

Trimming took 5 bases from V and 4 from J; bases not matched to a gene: 11. Per the germline V gene, CDR1 is KGHDR and CDR2 is SFDVKD. The CDR3 is 16 amino acids. Making use of molecular barcodes, quantitative 5'-RACE generated TCR beta libraries. A single record per CDR3 protein comes from TCRdb applying MiXCR to the 5' RACE reads. The table shows about 450,000 distinct CDR3 sequences, with roughly 26% occurring only once. This rearrangement joins TRBV24-1 to TRBJ2-3, with 7 bases fitting TRBD2. The receptor was isolated from a male donor with ankylosing spondylitis. The sequencing input was blood, either unsorted or a sorted T cell fraction (not recorded which). CDR3 sequence: CATSAPGLQLSDTQYF. The CDR3 DNA reads as TGTGCCACCAGTGCACCGGGACTACAACTGTCAGATACGCAGTATTTT.